This T cell receptor (beta chain) was sequenced for a study of T-cell reconstitution after alpha-beta-depleted transplantation in children. This clonotype has ten or more counts. The CDR3 runs to 13 residues. Trimming removed 6 bases from V and 7 bases from J, with 16 bases in between. Preparing the TCRbeta library involved the use of unique molecular identifiers. TCRdb reanalysed the PCR reads using MiXCR and keeps one entry per CDR3 protein. The sample contains about 610,000 distinct CDR3 sequences, over 9.5% of which appear only once. The input for sequencing was PBMCs from the stem cell graft donor, taken from the stem cell graft. The receptor was isolated from a human donor who donated a stem cell graft to a child with acute myeloid leukemia. The chain recombines TRBV12-3 or TRBV12-4 with TRBJ2-7, with D possibly being TRBD2 (6 bases). This CDR3 reads CASSGGPSTEQYF. CDR3 DNA sequence: TGTGCCAGCAGCGGAGGGCCCTCGACGGAGCAGTACTTC.